The 8 T cell receptor beta chains reported below all come from one sample, sequenced in a study of blood T cell repertoires in COVID-19. Sequenced by immunoSEQ multiplex PCR; TCRdb stores in-frame clones only, minus some. The top ten clones hold roughly 15% of a sample with around 87,000 clones, around four fifths of them seen once. The sample taken for sequencing was peripheral blood. The receptors were sampled from a human donor in a cohort sampled during active COVID-19.

V usage is TRBV6-5 and J usage is TRBJ2-6, with 7 bases matching TRBD2. Germline V gene data show CDR1 as MNHEY and CDR2 as SVGAGI. Trimming took 2 bases from V and 2 from J; bases not matched to a gene: 0. This CDR3 has 15 residues. The CDR3 DNA follows: TGTGCCAGCAGTTACGGGGGGGCTGGGGCCAACGTCCTGACTTTC. Residues: CASSYGGAGANVLTF.

The J gene is TRBJ2-7, the V gene TRBV6-5; TRBD1 aligns across 7 bases. The J segment lost 2 bases and the V segment lost 4 bases, leaving 8 bases of the junction unmatched. The CDR3 spans 15 residues. The germline CDR1 and CDR2 sequences are MNHEY and SVGAGI. CDR3 in DNA: TGTGCCAGCAGTTCCGCCCGACAGGGTACCTACGAGCAGTACTTC. Protein product: CASSSARQGTYEQYF.

This clone was recorded a few times. The CDR3 coding sequence is TGTGCCAGCAGCTTGGGCGGGACAGGGGCTGGAAACACCATATATTTT. Amino acids: CASSLGGTGAGNTIYF. J is TRBJ1-3 and V is TRBV5-4; TRBD1 agrees at 10 bases. Per the germline V gene, CDR1 is SGHNT and CDR2 is YYREEE (reference sequence). V was clipped by 0 bases and J by 2 bases; unmatched bases: 2. The CDR3 extends over 16 amino acids.

V and J are TRBV7-9 and TRBJ1-1; no firm D call. Deletions cut 3 bases from V and 7 bases from J, with 18 bases between. Germline CDR1 reads SEHNR; CDR2 reads FQNEAQ (reference sequence). The CDR3 loop spans 15 amino acids. This chain's CDR3 is CASSFSEGGFVEAFF. The CDR3 DNA follows: TGTGCCAGCAGCTTCTCGGAAGGCGGCTTTGTTGAAGCTTTCTTT.

The CDR3 coding sequence is TGTGCCAGCTCACCTAGTAGCGGGAGGGCCAACACCGGGGAGCTGTTTTTT. Amino acid sequence: CASSPSSGRANTGELFF. The chain combines TRBV18 with TRBJ2-2, with 11 bases matching TRBD2. The germline V gene has CDR1 KGHSH and CDR2 LQKENI. V lost 3 bases to trimming and J lost 2 bases; unmatched junction nucleotides: 5. This CDR3 region has 17 residues.

This CDR3 is CASSLGLAGGRGELFF. DNA of the CDR3: TGTGCCAGCAGCCTAGGACTAGCGGGAGGAAGGGGGGAGCTGTTTTTT. The genes are TRBV11-2 and TRBJ2-2; 14 bases match TRBD2. Germline V gene sequence: CDR1 SGHAT, CDR2 FQNNGV. V lost 5 bases and J lost 8; bases outside the gene matches: 7. This CDR3 contains 16 residues. Combining the CDR3 with reference TRBV11-2 and TRBJ2-2 gives the whole variable domain EAGVAQSPRYKIIEKRQSVAFWCNPISGHATLYWYQQILGQGPKLLIQFQNNGVVDDSQLPKDRFSAERLKGVDSTLKIQPAKLEDSAVYLCASSLGLAGGRGELFFGEGSRLTVL.

V and J are TRBV28 and TRBJ2-7; 7 bases are a match to TRBD1. The CDR3 runs to 15 residues. With 5 bases clipped from V and 0 bases from J, the junction kept 7 bases outside the gene matches. Germline V CDR1 and CDR2: MDHEN, SYDVKM. CDR3 DNA: TGTGCCAGCAGTGGAATCAGGGGGTACTCCTACGAGCAGTACTTC. The encoded protein is CASSGIRGYSYEQYF.

The chain uses TRBV6-5 and TRBJ1-5; D gene unclear. The V gene's germline CDR1 is MNHEY and CDR2 SVGAGI. The CDR3 extends over 13 amino acids. The V gene lost 6 bases and the J gene lost 9 bases, with 15 bases spanning the gap. CDR3 in amino acids: CASRATVRGPQHF. The CDR3, as DNA: TGTGCCAGCAGAGCGACCGTGCGCGGGCCCCAGCATTTT.